The clone carrying this T cell receptor (beta chain) was recorded at least ten times. All donors were Caucasian adults living in Nashville, Tennessee. This record belongs to a study of shared clonotypes between healthy human individuals. As for the study in general: Each donor's CD8 memory used one plate, CD8 naive two, each CD4 subset three.

DNA at 200 ng, roughly 30,000 T cell genomes, went into sorted-subset replicate PCRs. Libraries were prepared by immunoSEQ multiplex PCR; TCRdb keeps only in-frame clonotypes and omits some of them. The sample shows some 1.1 million clones, approximately 80% of them seen only once. Sequencing was performed on memory CD4+ T cells from PBMCs. Subset in this sample: CD45RA-negative fraction. This TCR was recovered from a man younger than 35 in good health. Some clones in this sample may be carry-over from other donors' samples.

The CDR3 sequence is CASSLLQGVPEAFF. For the CDR3, the DNA is TGTGCCAGCAGCTTGTTACAGGGGGTCCCTGAAGCTTTCTTT. This chain connects TRBV5-6 to TRBJ1-1, with TRBD1 matching over 8 bases. The CDR3 is 14 amino acids. Looked up from germline, CDR1 is SGHDT and CDR2 is YYEEEE. V gave up 1 base and J gave up 6 bases; unmatched junction bases: 5.